This T cell receptor beta chain is drawn from a study of a mutant IDH1 vaccine in newly diagnosed glioma. The CDR3 has 14 amino acids. Sample time point: week 23, last vaccination. Each dose of the vaccine consisted of 300 ug of mutant IDH1 20-mer peptide, with topical imiquimod. Sequenced by immunoSEQ multiplex PCR; TCRdb stores in-frame clones only, minus some. The table has tens of thousands of clones, about 79% seen once. In its sample, this clone was seen a few times. Its antigen remains unknown. V is TRBV21-1 and J is TRBJ1-4; the D segment call TRBD1 is taken from the table without a DNA check. TRBV21-1 is a known pseudogene. Sequenced material: PBMCs, taken from a glioma patient whose treatment included an IDH1 peptide vaccine. The TCR was taken from a middle-aged woman with glioma. Some clones in this sample may be carry-over from other donors' samples. This CDR3 reads CASSPGQVLEKLFF. The DNA for the CDR3 is TGTGCCAGCAGCCCGGGACAGGTCCTAGAAAAACTGTTTTTT.